Following are 19 T cell receptor beta chains from one sample sequenced in a study of blood T cells in healthy people across ages. The authors ran a second PCR of 7 to 11 cycles using a sample-barcoded 5' primer and a J-beta primer mix. TCRdb ran MiXCR on the 5' RACE reads and lists one entry per CDR3 protein. The sample lists 600,000 or so distinct CDR3 sequences; approximately 30% were seen once. Sequenced sample: blood. Receptors originate from a woman of 80 years or more in good health.

This clonotype was observed many times. The CDR3, as DNA: TGCGCCAGCAGCTTGGAGGGTACGAGCTACAATGAGCAGTTCTTC. Its translation: CASSLEGTSYNEQFF. V and J are TRBV5-1 and TRBJ2-1; D gene unclear. Germline CDR1 SGHRS, CDR2 YFSETQ. The CDR3 runs 15 residues. V gave up 0 bases and J gave up 3 bases, with 10 bases separating them.

This clonotype occurred many times. The chain is built from TRBV5-6 and TRBJ2-3; D ambiguous. The germline V and J ends were trimmed by 4 bases and 8 bases, with 11 bases remaining between them. Germline V lookup: CDR1 SGHDT, CDR2 YYEEEE. The CDR3 is 12 amino acids. The CDR3 DNA reads as TGTGCCAGCAGCCCCGCGCGCGGTACGCAGTATTTT. Translated: CASSPARGTQYF.

V is TRBV28 and J is TRBJ1-5; TRBD1 is a possible D gene (5 bases). The CDR3 consists of 16 residues. V lost 5 bases, J lost 0 bases, and 14 bases lay in between. Germline V gene sequence: CDR1 MDHEN, CDR2 SYDVKM. The CDR3 reads CASSPGGGYSNQPQHF. For the CDR3, the DNA is TGTGCCAGCAGTCCAGGCGGGGGATATAGCAATCAGCCCCAGCATTTT.

The chain joins TRBV10-3 to TRBJ1-6; no reliable D call. Germline CDR1 is ENHRY and CDR2 is SYGVKD. Trimming removed 6 bases at V and 9 bases at J, with 21 bases between. This CDR3 comprises 16 residues. CDR3 residues: CAIRQQTSIGGSPLHF. The CDR3 coding sequence is TGTGCCATCAGACAACAAACTTCAATAGGTGGTTCACCCCTCCACTTT.

Ten or more counts support this clonotype. The V gene is TRBV27, the J gene TRBJ2-3, with 11 bases aligning to TRBD2. J was trimmed by 6 bases and V by 5 bases; bases with no gene match: 7. The CDR3 is made up of 15 amino acids. Germline CDR1 MNHEY, CDR2 SMNVEV (reference sequence). The CDR3 is CASSPGLAEGDTQYF. The DNA for the CDR3 is TGTGCCAGCAGTCCGGGACTAGCGGAGGGGGATACGCAGTATTTT.

This rearrangement joins TRBV21-1 to TRBJ1-1; no check of the table's D call, TRBD1, against the DNA was made. TRBV21-1 is tagged as a pseudogene. This CDR3 is 18 amino acids long. In DNA, the CDR3 is TGTGCCAGCAGCAAAGCCGATCCCACTGACCGGGGGCACACTGAAGCTTTCTTT. It encodes CASSKADPTDRGHTEAFF.

This clonotype showed up just a few times. The V gene is TRBV7-9, the J gene TRBJ1-2; possible D gene TRBD1, 6 bases. This CDR3 has 13 amino acids. V was shortened by 5 bases and J by 6 bases, with 13 bases between the two germline ends. The germline V gene has CDR1 SEHNR and CDR2 FQNEAQ (reference sequence). This CDR3 is CASSLGGLDGYTF. CDR3 DNA: TGTGCCAGCAGCCTGGGGGGGCTCGATGGCTACACCTTC. Based on the CDR3 plus reference TRBV7-9 and TRBJ1-2, the full variable domain is DTGVSQNPRHKITKRGQNVTFRCDPISEHNRLYWYRQTLGQGPEFLTYFQNEAQLEKSRLLSDRFSAERPKGSFSTLEIQRTEQGDSAMYLCASSLGGLDGYTFGSGTRLTVV.

The V gene is TRBV5-1, the J gene TRBJ1-1; D is undetermined. The CDR3 consists of 14 residues. Germline CDR1 and CDR2: SGHRS and YFSETQ. V was pared by 0 bases and J by 3 bases, with 9 bases between. CDR3 loop: CASSLEAAYTEAFF. In nucleotides, the CDR3 is TGCGCCAGCAGCTTGGAGGCGGCGTACACTGAAGCTTTCTTT.

The V call is TRBV29-1, the J call TRBJ2-3; 10 nucleotides line up with TRBD2. Trimming cost V 4 bases and J 9 bases; bases outside gene matches: 10. Germline CDR1 is SQVTM and CDR2 is ANQGSEA. The CDR3 loop spans 14 amino acids. As DNA, the CDR3 is TGCAGCGTTGTGAGCGGGAGGGGGCCAGTAACGCAGTATTTT. As protein: CSVVSGRGPVTQYF.

This clonotype was counted at least ten times. This chain joins TRBV2 and TRBJ2-1; D is perhaps TRBD1 or TRBD2 (5 bases each). V lost 8 bases, J lost 0 bases, and 38 bases lay in between. The CDR3 consists of 23 residues. CDR1 and CDR2 (germline): SNHLY, FYNNEI. Here the CDR3 DNA reads TGTGCCAGCCGACCGCTAACCCGAACCGGGACGGAGATGTTTAGGGGCTCCTACAATGAGCAGTTCTTC. Protein sequence: CASRPLTRTGTEMFRGSYNEQFF.

At least ten counts were recorded for this clonotype. V gene TRBV4-2 combines with J gene TRBJ2-3; a weak D match, TRBD1 (5 bases). Germline loops: CDR1 LGHNA, CDR2 YNFKEQ. The CDR3 is 13 residues long. The germline V and J ends were trimmed by 2 bases and 5 bases, with 8 bases remaining between them. The CDR3 loop is CASSQQGRDTQYF. As DNA, the CDR3 is TGTGCCAGCAGCCAACAGGGAAGAGATACGCAGTATTTT.

With respect to this clonotype: A clone one base away is much larger, so this may be a read error. J is TRBJ2-4 and V is TRBV11-2; 8 bases map to TRBD1. Germline lookup yields CDR1 SGHAT and CDR2 FQNNGV. The CDR3 totals 15 residues. CDR3 protein: CAGSRRDRLGNIQYF. For the CDR3, the DNA is TGTGCCGGCAGCCGCCGGGACAGGTTAGGAAACATTCAGTACTTC.

The chain has TRBV20-1 and TRBJ2-1, with TRBD1 identical over 9 bases. V lost 2 bases and J lost 6; bases outside the gene matches: 5. CDR1 DFQATT and CDR2 SNEGSKA come from the germline V gene (reference sequence). This CDR3 contains 14 residues. CDR3 amino acids: CSARPGTGINEQFF. In DNA, the CDR3 is TGCAGTGCTAGACCGGGGACAGGGATCAATGAGCAGTTCTTC.

V gene TRBV7-9 combines with J gene TRBJ2-3; D ambiguous. Germline V gives CDR1 SEHNR, CDR2 FQNEAQ (reference sequence). The V gene lost 5 bases and the J gene lost 2 bases, with 14 bases spanning the gap. This CDR3 has 15 residues. CDR3 nucleotides: TGTGCCAGCAGCCTCACTATTGGGGACACAGATACGCAGTATTTT. Translating it yields CASSLTIGDTDTQYF.

This clonotype has a handful of counts. The chain has TRBV5-6 and TRBJ1-5; weak D call: TRBD1 (6 bases). The CDR3 runs 18 residues. V gave up 4 bases and J gave up 1 base, with 21 bases separating them. CDR1 and CDR2 from the germline V gene are SGHDT and YYEEEE. Written as DNA, the CDR3 is TGTGCCAGCAGCCAGCAGGGTGGGGGGCAGCCGAGCAATCAGCCCCAGCATTTT. Its translation: CASSQQGGGQPSNQPQHF.

For this clonotype: This may be a read error, as it is one base from a much larger clone. The CDR3 bases are TGCGCCAGCAGCTTCGGACAGGGGTCGGACGCTGAAGCTTTCTTT. Its protein is CASSFGQGSDAEAFF. This sequence joins TRBV5-1 and TRBJ1-1; 9 bases match TRBD1. V shed 2 bases, J shed 6 bases, and the junction held 8 bases outside the gene matches. Germline-derived CDR1 and CDR2 are SGHRS and YFSETQ. The CDR3 runs to 15 residues.

This clonotype was recorded at least ten times. The J gene is TRBJ1-2, the V gene TRBV6-5, with D possibly matching TRBD1 (5 bases). The germline CDR1 and CDR2 sequences are MNHEY and SVGAGI. The ends were cut back, 2 bases at V and 5 bases at J, with 12 bases in the middle. This CDR3 spans 14 amino acids. CDR3 nucleotide sequence: TGTGCCAGCAGTTACGGGGGGATGGAGTATGGCTACACCTTC. It codes for CASSYGGMEYGYTF.

In this sample, this clonotype turned up many times. This chain uses TRBV21-1 with TRBJ2-7; no check of the table's D call, TRBD1, against the DNA was made. TRBV21-1 is a listed pseudogene. This CDR3 has 12 residues. CDR3 loop: CASRGGLREQYF. The CDR3 coding sequence is TGTGCCAGCAGGGGCGGGTTGAGAGAGCAGTACTTC.

This clonotype was seen repeatedly, ten times or more. The chain combines TRBV5-4 with TRBJ2-7; 10 bases are shared with TRBD1. The trim removed 0 bases at V and 2 bases at J, leaving 5 bases unmatched. The CDR3 spans 16 residues. CDR1 is SGHNT, CDR2 YYREEE, per germline (reference sequence). CDR3: CASSLGSGQGAYEQYF. The CDR3 DNA follows: TGTGCCAGCAGCTTGGGTTCCGGACAGGGGGCCTACGAGCAGTACTTC.